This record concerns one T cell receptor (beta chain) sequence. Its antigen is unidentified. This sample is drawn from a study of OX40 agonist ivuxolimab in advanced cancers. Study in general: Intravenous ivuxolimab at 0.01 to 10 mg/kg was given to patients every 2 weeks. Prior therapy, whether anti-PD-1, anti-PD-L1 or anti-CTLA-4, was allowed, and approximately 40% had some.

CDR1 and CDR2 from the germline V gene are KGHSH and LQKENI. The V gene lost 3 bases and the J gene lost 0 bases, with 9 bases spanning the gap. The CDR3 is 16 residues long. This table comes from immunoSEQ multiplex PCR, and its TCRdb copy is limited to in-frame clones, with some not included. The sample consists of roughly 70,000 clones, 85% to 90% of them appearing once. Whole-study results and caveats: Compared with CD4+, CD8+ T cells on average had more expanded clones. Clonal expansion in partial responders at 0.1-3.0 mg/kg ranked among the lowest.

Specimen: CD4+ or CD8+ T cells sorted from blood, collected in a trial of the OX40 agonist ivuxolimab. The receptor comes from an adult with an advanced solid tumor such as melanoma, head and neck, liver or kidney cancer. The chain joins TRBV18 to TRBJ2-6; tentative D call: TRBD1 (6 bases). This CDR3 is CASSPNRDSGANVLTF. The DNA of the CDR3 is TGTGCCAGCTCACCCAACAGGGACTCTGGGGCCAACGTCCTGACTTTC. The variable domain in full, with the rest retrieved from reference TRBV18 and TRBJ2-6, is NAGVMQNPRHLVRRRGQEARLRCSPMKGHSHVYWYRQLPEEGLKFMVYLQKENIIDESGMPKERFSAEFPKEGPSILRIQQVVRGDSAAYFCASSPNRDSGANVLTFGAGSRLTVL.